Given below is one T cell receptor (beta chain) in context. The junction departs from germline at one end; a sequencing error may be responsible. The source of the sample is a study of T cells in Graves' hyperthyroidism and ophthalmopathy. Study-level background: At the time of initial diagnosis and before any treatment, peripheral blood was collected.

The hyperthyroidism patients had all been newly diagnosed, and their disease duration was under 2 months. Their ages ranged from 18 to 65 years. Uncontrolled infection, other autoimmune disease, pregnancy or lactation disqualified patients from enrolment. The authors obtained PBMCs from 10 ml of fresh peripheral blood. Amplification targeted TCR beta CDR3 regions from RNA transcripts. First-round RT-PCR of the TCR CDR3 relied on the HTBI primer set. TCRdb analysed the multiplex PCR reads with MiXCR anew, one entry per CDR3 protein. The data hold hundreds of thousands of distinct CDR3 sequences, with around 39% observed a single time. Sequences were obtained from blood. The clonotype was recovered from a man aged 18 to 35 with Graves' hyperthyroidism.

The CDR3 DNA follows: TGCGCCAGCAGCCAAGAATCTGACTATGGCTACACCTTC. Its translation is CASSQESDYGYTF. The chain is built from TRBV7-3 and TRBJ1-2; unclear D gene. Germline CDR1 SGHTA, CDR2 FQGTGA. The CDR3 consists of 13 residues. Using reference TRBV7-3 and TRBJ1-2 for the parts outside the CDR3, the full variable domain is GAGVSQTPSNKVTEKGKYVELRCDPISGHTALYWYRQSLGQGPEFLIYFQGTGAADDSGLPNDRFFAVRPEGSVSTLKIQRTERGDSAVYLCASSQESDYGYTFGSGTRLTVV.